The rows below give T cell receptor beta chains drawn from one sample of a study of long-term antiretroviral therapy in people with HIV. Here immunoSEQ multiplex PCR was the method, and the copy in TCRdb shows in-frame clones only, minus some. The data hold 37,000 or so clones, with less than 85% observed a single time. The starting material was unsorted PBMCs, obtained 3.4 years after starting antiretroviral therapy. These TCRs come from a man under 40 with HIV. Both conserved end residues are part of each CDR3. A D gene is named only where the DNA matches it firmly. Where a row states a size, it is once, few, many or the class of an expanded clone; other rows omit it.

TRBJ1-2 . TRBD1 TRBV9 CASSTRDRESGYTF TGTGCCAGCAGCACCAGGGACAGGGAAAGTGGCTACACCTTC
TRBJ2-3 once . TRBV30 CAWSAPSGTDTQYF TGTGCCTGGAGTGCCCCGTCCGGGACAGATACGCAGTATTTT
TRBJ2-3 . . TRBV5-1 CASSLDGRSTDTQYF TGCGCCAGCAGCTTGGACGGGAGAAGTACAGATACGCAGTATTTT
TRBJ1-2 . . TRBV10-2 CASSEPGASVGYTF TGCGCCAGCAGTGAGCCTGGGGCGTCGGTTGGCTACACCTTC
TRBJ2-3 few . TRBV7-9 CASSTQLRTLITDTQYF TGTGCCAGCAGTACACAACTCCGGACTTTAATCACAGATACGCAGTATTTT
TRBJ1-5 few TRBD1 TRBV7-2 CASSLFDGTGVNQPQHF TGTGCCAGCAGCTTATTTGATGGGACAGGGGTAAATCAGCCCCAGCATTTT
TRBJ2-1 . TRBD2 TRBV5-4 CASWGREGRNEQFF TGTGCCAGCTGGGGGCGGGAGGGACGCAATGAGCAGTTCTTC
TRBJ1-1 . . TRBV6-5 CASSYLKNTEAFF TGTGCCAGCAGTTACCTTAAGAACACTGAAGCTTTCTTT
TRBJ1-5 . TRBD1 TRBV6-1 CASSEWGQGNQPQHF TGTGCCAGCAGTGAATGGGGACAGGGTAATCAGCCCCAGCATTTT
TRBJ2-7 . . TRBV23-1 CASSQSPFLTYEQYF TGCGCCAGCAGTCAATCGCCGTTCCTTACCTACGAGCAGTACTTC
TRBJ2-3 . . TRBV29-1 CSVVIGTDTQYF TGCAGCGTTGTAATTGGTACCGATACGCAGTATTTT
TRBJ1-5 . . TRBV4-1 CASSQMDTNQPQHF TGCGCCAGCAGCCAAATGGACACTAATCAGCCCCAGCATTTT
TRBJ2-7 few . TRBV25-1 CASSEIGRSYEQYF TGTGCCAGCAGTGAAATTGGCCGCTCCTACGAGCAGTACTTC
TRBJ1-5 few TRBD1 TRBV6-5 CASRPQGGQPQHF TGTGCCAGCAGGCCACAGGGGGGTCAGCCCCAGCATTTT
TRBJ2-1 . . TRBV7-9 CASSLVNRAASEQFF TGTGCCAGCAGCTTAGTGAACAGGGCTGCATCTGAGCAGTTCTTC
TRBJ1-1 once . TRBV19 CASSMRDRLNTEAFF TGTGCCAGTAGTATGAGAGACAGGTTGAACACTGAAGCTTTCTTT
TRBJ2-1 . TRBD2 TRBV29-1 CSVEGGAGVGAGQFF TGCAGCGTTGAGGGTGGAGCGGGAGTTGGAGCAGGGCAGTTCTTC
TRBJ2-1 . . TRBV9 CASSVGGTYNEQFF TGTGCCAGCAGCGTAGGCGGGACCTACAATGAGCAGTTCTTC
TRBJ2-3 . . TRBV7-9 CASRVWLSGAYTDTQYF TGTGCCAGCAGGGTATGGCTATCGGGAGCGTACACAGATACGCAGTATTTT
TRBJ2-7 . TRBD1 TRBV5-5 CASSGVGQGARKQYF TGTGCCAGCAGCGGAGTCGGGCAGGGGGCGAGGAAGCAGTACTTC
TRBJ1-1 . . TRBV18 CASSLVPGGGKNTEAFF TGTGCCAGCTCACTAGTTCCTGGGGGCGGGAAGAACACTGAAGCTTTCTTT
TRBJ1-1 . . TRBV28 CASSFSRTEAFF TGTGCCAGCAGTTTTAGTCGGACTGAAGCTTTCTTT
TRBJ2-1 . . TRBV7-9 CASSLGLQGDEQFF TGTGCCAGCAGCTTAGGCCTTCAGGGTGATGAGCAGTTCTTC
TRBJ2-2 . TRBD1 TRBV5-4 CASSPMTGSDTGELFF TGTGCCAGCAGCCCCATGACAGGGTCGGACACCGGGGAGCTGTTTTTT
TRBJ1-5 . . TRBV19 CASSISGNSNQPQHF TGTGCCAGTAGTATAAGCGGAAATAGCAATCAGCCCCAGCATTTT